The 24 T cell receptor beta chains presented below share a single source sample, sequenced in a study of blood T cell repertoires in COVID-19. Measured with immunoSEQ multiplex PCR; TCRdb has only the in-frame clones, and not every one. The table shows roughly 220,000 clones, with around 82% occurring only once. The sample comprised peripheral blood. These receptors came from a woman in her 30s who had recovered from COVID-19.

The V gene is TRBV15, the J gene TRBJ2-5, with TRBD1 matching over 8 bases. Germline trimming cut 1 base from V and 4 bases from J; bases unmatched to any gene: 8. This CDR3 region has 16 residues. Germline-derived CDR1 and CDR2 are LNHNV and YYDKDF (reference sequence). The CDR3 sequence is CATSRAWQGAGETQYF. Written as DNA, the CDR3 is TGTGCCACCAGCAGAGCGTGGCAGGGGGCCGGAGAGACCCAGTACTTC.

The CDR3 sequence: CASSQDSGQGQDGYTF. The DNA for the CDR3 is TGTGCCAGCAGCCAAGACTCAGGACAGGGTCAGGATGGCTACACCTTC. This chain joins TRBV14 and TRBJ1-2; 8 nucleotides align to TRBD1. J gave up 6 bases and V 0 bases, and 9 bases lay outside the gene matches. The CDR3 covers 16 residues. From germline, CDR1 is SGHDN and CDR2 FVKESK.

This rearrangement joins TRBV10-1 to TRBJ1-4; TRBD1 aligns across 8 bases. The CDR3 loop spans 18 amino acids. Trimming removed 2 bases from V and 0 bases from J; junction bases left unmatched: 8. Germline CDR1 is WNHNN and CDR2 is SYGVQD (reference sequence). The CDR3 reads CASSEGNRGQATNEKLFF. DNA for the CDR3: TGCGCCAGCAGTGAGGGGAACAGGGGACAGGCAACTAATGAAAAACTGTTTTTT.

V usage is TRBV3-1 (or the pseudogene TRBV3-2) and J usage is TRBJ2-7; TRBD2 matches at 7 bases. From germline, CDR1 is LGHDT and CDR2 YNNKEL (reference sequence). This CDR3 has 15 residues. Trimming took 0 bases from V and 4 from J; bases not matched to a gene: 6. In DNA, the CDR3 is TGTGCCAGCAGCCAAGAAGGCAGCGGGACGTACGAGCAGTACTTC. Its protein product is CASSQEGSGTYEQYF.

A remark on this clone: Different DNA sequences within this sample yield the same CDR3. The J gene is TRBJ2-7, the V gene TRBV6-5; 9 bases agree with TRBD1. Germline trimming cut 2 bases from V and 2 bases from J; bases unmatched to any gene: 1. The CDR3 is 14 residues long. Germline lookup yields CDR1 MNHEY and CDR2 SVGAGI. CDR3 coding DNA: TGTGCCAGCAGTTACCGACAGGGGGCCTACGAGCAGTACTTC. Translating gives CASSYRQGAYEQYF.

By frequency in the sample, this clone is medium-sized. CDR3 protein: CASSSGHRGDTEAFF. The CDR3 coding sequence is TGCGCCAGCAGCTCAGGTCACAGGGGAGACACTGAAGCTTTCTTT. The chain joins TRBV5-1 to TRBJ1-1; 7 nucleotides agree with TRBD1. The CDR3 is made up of 15 amino acids. CDR1 is SGHRS and CDR2 is YFSETQ in the germline V gene. With V trimmed by 3 bases and J by 3 bases, 8 bases remained unmatched.

The CDR3 sequence is CASSPTPRVRDTEAFF. The CDR3, as DNA: TGTGCCAGCAGCCCCACCCCCAGGGTCAGGGACACTGAAGCTTTCTTT. This chain connects TRBV7-3 to TRBJ1-1, with D possibly being TRBD1 (5 bases). The V end lost 5 bases, the J end lost 3 bases, and 19 bases lay between the germline ends. This CDR3 is built from 16 residues. The germline V gene encodes CDR1 SGHTA and CDR2 FQGTGA.

In this sample, this clone turned up once. This may come from a read error, since a much larger clone is one base off. Distinct nucleotide sequences in the sample also encode this CDR3. The chain carries TRBV9 and TRBJ2-7; the match to TRBD2 covers 11 bases. The CDR3 length is 15 residues. From germline, CDR1 is SGDLS and CDR2 YYNGEE. Trimming took 4 bases from V and 0 from J; bases not matched to a gene: 3. The CDR3 spells CASSPGTSGSYEQYF. CDR3 DNA: TGTGCCAGCAGCCCCGGGACTAGCGGCTCCTACGAGCAGTACTTC. Full variable domain (rest looked up from reference TRBV9 and TRBJ2-7): DSGVTQTPKHLITATGQRVTLRCSPRSGDLSVYWYQQSLDQGLQFLIQYYNGEERAKGNILERFSAQQFPDLHSELNLSSLELGDSALYFCASSPGTSGSYEQYFGPGTRLTVT.

The chain couples TRBV9 to TRBJ2-1, with TRBD2 identical over 16 bases. V lost 3 bases, J lost 6 bases, and 9 bases stayed unmatched. The CDR3 is 18 amino acids. Per the germline V gene, CDR1 is SGDLS and CDR2 is YYNGEE. The CDR3 protein is CASSGEGLAGGPGNEQFF. CDR3 sequence (DNA): TGTGCCAGCAGCGGCGAGGGACTAGCGGGAGGGCCCGGCAATGAGCAGTTCTTC.

This clone was found once. The genes are TRBV7-3 and TRBJ1-1, with 8 bases that match TRBD1. This CDR3 is 15 amino acids long. V shed 5 bases and J 4 bases; nucleotides not matched to a gene: 9. Germline V gene lookup returns CDR1 SGHTA and CDR2 FQGTGA. The chain's CDR3 is CASSTGQGLSTEAFF. CDR3 coding DNA: TGTGCCAGCAGCACCGGACAGGGTTTAAGCACTGAAGCTTTCTTT.

The chain combines TRBV28 with TRBJ2-7, with 8 bases identical to TRBD2. Losses at the gene ends were 3 bases for V and 5 bases for J; bases not matched to a gene: 6. The CDR3 is made up of 14 amino acids. The germline V gene encodes CDR1 MDHEN and CDR2 SYDVKM. This chain's CDR3 is CASSFLSGSNEQYF. The DNA of the CDR3 is TGTGCCAGCAGTTTCTTGAGCGGGAGTAACGAGCAGTACTTC.

This clone was seen a single time. The V call is TRBV9, the J call TRBJ2-1; 12 nucleotides match TRBD2. The trim removed 3 bases at V and 8 bases at J, leaving 3 bases unmatched. CDR1 is SGDLS, CDR2 YYNGEE, per germline. The CDR3 has 14 amino acids. This CDR3 reads CASSAGLAGYEQFF. The CDR3 DNA reads TGTGCCAGCAGCGCAGGACTAGCGGGATATGAGCAGTTCTTC. The full variable domain, completed using reference TRBV9 and TRBJ2-1, is DSGVTQTPKHLITATGQRVTLRCSPRSGDLSVYWYQQSLDQGLQFLIQYYNGEERAKGNILERFSAQQFPDLHSELNLSSLELGDSALYFCASSAGLAGYEQFFGPGTRLTVL.

The genes are TRBV28 and TRBJ2-5, with 9 bases identical to TRBD1. This CDR3 spans 15 amino acids. Germline values: CDR1 MDHEN, CDR2 SYDVKM. The trim removed 7 bases at V and 2 bases at J, leaving 8 bases unmatched. The DNA for the CDR3 is TGTGCCAGCACCTCCCAGGACAGGGGTCAAGAGACCCAGTACTTC. Translating gives CASTSQDRGQETQYF.

This clone appeared a few times. CDR3 amino acids: CTSSQDRGNQPQHF. The CDR3 DNA sequence: TGCACCAGCAGCCAAGACAGGGGCAATCAGCCCCAGCATTTT. The chain couples TRBV1 to TRBJ1-5; the DNA was not compared with TRBD1, the D call given in the table. TRBV1 is a listed pseudogene. The CDR3 extends over 14 amino acids.

This sequence joins TRBV5-1 and TRBJ2-1; the D gene is possibly TRBD2 (6 bases). The CDR3 is made up of 14 amino acids. Germline V gives CDR1 SGHRS, CDR2 YFSETQ. Trimming removed 2 bases from V and 8 bases from J, with 14 bases in between. Written as DNA, the CDR3 is TGCGCCAGCAGCTTCGGGACGGAGGGTGATGAGCAGTTCTTC. Encoded protein: CASSFGTEGDEQFF. Supplemented by reference TRBV5-1 and TRBJ2-1, the full variable domain reads KAGVTQTPRYLIKTRGQQVTLSCSPISGHRSVSWYQQTPGQGLQFLFEYFSETQRNKGNFPGRFSGRQFSNSRSEMNVSTLELGDSALYLCASSFGTEGDEQFFGPGTRLTVL.

V is TRBV5-1 and J is TRBJ2-7, with D tentatively TRBD2 (6 bases). This CDR3 spans 13 amino acids. Germline lookup yields CDR1 SGHRS and CDR2 YFSETQ. Trimming left V 2 bases short and J 4 bases short, with 10 bases between. The CDR3 region has the DNA TGCGCCAGCAGCTTAACGGGAGTATACGAGCAGTACTTC. This sequence encodes CASSLTGVYEQYF. The whole variable domain, filled in from reference TRBV5-1 and TRBJ2-7, reads KAGVTQTPRYLIKTRGQQVTLSCSPISGHRSVSWYQQTPGQGLQFLFEYFSETQRNKGNFPGRFSGRQFSNSRSEMNVSTLELGDSALYLCASSLTGVYEQYFGPGTRLTVT.

The chain joins TRBV19 to TRBJ1-1; 7 nucleotides match TRBD1. CDR3 length equals 14 residues. Germline V CDR1 and CDR2: LNHDA, SQIVND (reference sequence). Trimming removed 3 bases from V and 4 bases from J; junction bases left unmatched: 5. The CDR3 loop is CASSMGAGGTEAFF. The CDR3 region has the DNA TGTGCCAGTAGTATGGGGGCAGGGGGCACTGAAGCTTTCTTT. Full variable domain (remainder filled in from reference TRBV19 and TRBJ1-1): DGGITQSPKYLFRKEGQNVTLSCEQNLNHDAMYWYRQDPGQGLRLIYYSQIVNDFQKGDIAEGYSVSREKKESFPLTVTSAQKNPTAFYLCASSMGAGGTEAFFGQGTRLTVV.

The gene calls are TRBV6-5 and TRBJ2-7; D is possibly TRBD1 (5 bases). The V gene's germline CDR1 is MNHEY and CDR2 SVGAGI. This CDR3 contains 14 residues. Trimming left V 0 bases short and J 2 bases short, with 8 bases between. The CDR3 is CASSYSTETYEQYF. The CDR3 bases are TGTGCCAGCAGTTACTCGACAGAAACCTACGAGCAGTACTTC.

The rearrangement links TRBV21-1 to TRBJ2-7; the DNA was not used to check the table's D call, TRBD1. TRBV21-1 is an annotated pseudogene. CDR3 length: 16 residues. As DNA, the CDR3 is TGTGCCAGCAGCAAAGTCTGGGGACAGAGCTCCTACGAGCAGTACTTC. Its translation is CASSKVWGQSSYEQYF.

The V and J genes are TRBV14 and TRBJ1-2; D gene ambiguous. V lost 4 bases and J lost 0, with 6 bases in between. The CDR3 spans 13 residues. Germline V CDR1 and CDR2: SGHDN, FVKESK. The CDR3 region is CASSRSPNYGYTF. DNA for the CDR3: TGTGCCAGCAGCCGCAGTCCTAACTATGGCTACACCTTC.

This clone was seen more than once but under ten times. This chain links TRBV14 with TRBJ2-5; D is possibly TRBD1 (5 bases). Germline V gene lookup returns CDR1 SGHDN and CDR2 FVKESK. CDR3 length: 13 amino acids. V was clipped by 6 bases and J by 5 bases, with 13 bases between them. The DNA for the CDR3 is TGTGCCAGCAGAGACAGCCCGCGGGAGACCCAGTACTTC. Translated, it gives CASRDSPRETQYF.

This chain links TRBV28 with TRBJ2-7; D is perhaps TRBD1 (6 bases). Deletions cut 7 bases from V and 2 bases from J, with 18 bases between. The CDR3 has 15 residues. From germline, CDR1 is MDHEN and CDR2 SYDVKM. CDR3 DNA: TGTGCCAGCACCGTAGGGGACATTAGGACCTACGAGCAGTACTTC. Its protein is CASTVGDIRTYEQYF.

The V gene is TRBV28, the J gene TRBJ2-7; possibly TRBD2 for D (6 bases). V was trimmed by 4 bases and J by 2 bases, leaving 9 bases between them. There are 13 residues in the CDR3. The germline gives CDR1 MDHEN, CDR2 SYDVKM. The CDR3 here is CASSYGGTYEQYF. As DNA, the CDR3 is TGTGCCAGCAGTTATGGCGGGACCTACGAGCAGTACTTC.

This clone was seen only a few times. The gene calls are TRBV3-1 (or the pseudogene TRBV3-2) and TRBJ2-7; D is unresolved. V was pared by 2 bases and J by 1 base, with 6 bases between. Germline CDR1 and CDR2: LGHDT and YNNKEL (reference sequence). This CDR3 region has 13 residues. The CDR3 reads CASSQSVSYEQYF. CDR3 nucleotide sequence: TGTGCCAGCAGCCAATCAGTTTCCTACGAGCAGTACTTC.